The clone carrying this T cell receptor beta chain was recorded only once. The data were obtained in a study of cytomegalovirus exposure and HLA in healthy donors. The CDR3 is 14 amino acids. CDR1 and CDR2 from the germline V gene are SGHNT and YYREEE (reference sequence). The J segment lost 5 bases and the V segment lost 2 bases, leaving 5 bases of the junction unmatched. A multiplex PCR was run with 60 Vbeta primers and 13 Jbeta primers. Assay: immunoSEQ multiplex PCR; the TCRdb copy retains only in-frame clones and omits some. There are some 95,000 clones in the sample; nearly 80% occur only once, and approximately 4% lies in the top ten.

This receptor was obtained from a woman between 35 and 50 years old in good health and CMV-seropositive. V usage is TRBV5-4 and J usage is TRBJ1-2, with TRBD1 identical over 8 bases. Sequenced sample: PBMCs. CDR3 amino acids: CASSFGTGPYGYTF. In DNA, the CDR3 is TGTGCCAGCAGCTTTGGGACAGGTCCTTATGGCTACACCTTC.